This T cell receptor beta chain was sequenced for a study of human T cells and chemical hapten exposure. Overall study context: Skin of the upper inner arm, roughly 2 cm by roughly 2 cm, received 2% DPC for sensitization.

From the RACE reads, TCRdb called clonotypes with MiXCR, one entry per CDR3 protein. The sample lists some 120,000 distinct CDR3 sequences; 9.5% to 13% were seen once. Time point specified: patch test 1, 2 weeks after DPC sensitization. Described treatment: therapeutic diphenylcyclopropenone sensitization with weekly scalp DPC. This clonotype was observed a few times. The CDR3 consists of 13 residues. Per the germline V gene, CDR1 is SQVTM and CDR2 is ANQGSEA. The source is a woman aged 50 to 60 with alopecia areata. Some clones in this sample may be carry-over from other donors' samples. V and J are TRBV29-1 and TRBJ2-1; 8 bases match TRBD2. Sequenced material: whole blood, taken in connection with sensitization to the hapten diphenylcyclopropenone (DPC). CDR3 loop: CTGTERGMNEQFF. The DNA for the CDR3 is TGCACGGGAACGGAGCGGGGGATGAATGAGCAGTTCTTC.